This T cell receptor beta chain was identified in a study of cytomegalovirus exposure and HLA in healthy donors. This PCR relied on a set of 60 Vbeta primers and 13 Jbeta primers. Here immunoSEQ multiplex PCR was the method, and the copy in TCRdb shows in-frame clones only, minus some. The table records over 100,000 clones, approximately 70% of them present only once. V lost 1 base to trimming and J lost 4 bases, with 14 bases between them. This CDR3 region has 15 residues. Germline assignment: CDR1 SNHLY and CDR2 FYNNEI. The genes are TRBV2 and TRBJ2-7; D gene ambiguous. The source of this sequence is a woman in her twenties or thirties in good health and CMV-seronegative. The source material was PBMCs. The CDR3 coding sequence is TGTGCCAGCAGTGAAGGGGCCTTCTACTCGTACGAGCAGTACTTC. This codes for CASSEGAFYSYEQYF.